This T cell receptor (beta chain) was profiled in a study of PD-1 blockade in classical Hodgkin lymphoma. The CDR3 extends over 15 amino acids. Germline V CDR1 and CDR2: SQVTM, ANQGSEA. Trimming removed 5 bases from V and 4 bases from J, with 18 bases in between. The assay was immunoSEQ multiplex PCR, and TCRdb's table has in-frame clones only and misses some. The sample has 75,000 to 100,000 clones, 80% to 90% seen once; the top ten hold around 17%. General observations from the study: TCR diversity rose significantly by C4D1 in CD4+ but not CD8+ cells. Exclusion was the outcome for patients who began nivolumab under 1 year after ASCT. Repertoires differed for reasons still undefined, possibly disease activity or prior therapy. Relapsed/refractory patients reportedly had the lowest baseline TCR diversity, below newly diagnosed patients, who were below healthy donors.

Each patient's relapse followed autologous stem cell transplantation, and brentuximab vedotin exposure varied. As for this clone: The antigen is not known.

The gene calls are TRBV29-1 and TRBJ2-1, with D unresolved. This receptor was taken from a human donor with classical Hodgkin lymphoma. The sample was peripheral blood mononuclear cells (PBMCs), taken before the second cycle of nivolumab. The chain's CDR3 is CSVFPRPEVYNEQFF. The CDR3 nucleotides are TGCAGCGTTTTCCCCCGACCCGAGGTGTACAATGAGCAGTTCTTC.